The present T cell receptor beta chain was sequenced within a study of OX40 agonist ivuxolimab in advanced cancers. Study context: Mean age approximately 61 years, range about 23 to 80; nearly 85% male. A partial response was reached by three patients: one with hepatocellular carcinoma and two with cutaneous melanoma.

V was cut by 2 bases and J by 9 bases, with 12 bases left in between. The CDR3 covers 13 residues. Germline CDR1 SGHDT, CDR2 YYEEEE. The count of this clone is one. Generated by immunoSEQ multiplex PCR, the TCRdb table keeps only in-frame clones and is missing some. The data show over 50,000 clones, with roughly 84% seen just once and 0.7% held by the top ten. The J gene is TRBJ1-5, the V gene TRBV5-6; a weak D match, TRBD1 (5 bases). This clonotype was sampled from an adult with an advanced solid tumor such as melanoma, head and neck, liver or kidney cancer. The specimen comprised CD4+ or CD8+ T cells sorted from blood, sampled in a trial of the OX40 agonist ivuxolimab. CDR3 amino acids: CASSFGRGGPQHF. The CDR3 DNA reads TGTGCCAGCAGCTTCGGGCGCGGGGGGCCCCAGCATTTT.